This T cell receptor beta chain was documented in a study of blood T cell repertoires in COVID-19. The wider study: COVID-19 samples from acute and convalescent phases originated in the United States, Italy and Spain.

TCRdb's table, derived via immunoSEQ multiplex PCR, lists solely in-frame clones and lacks some. The data contain around 60,000 clones, over 75% of them seen just once; the ten biggest clones take up 15%. This clone was detected only once. The CDR3 has 15 residues. Trimming removed 0 bases from V and 5 bases from J; junction bases left unmatched: 6. CDR1 is LGHNA and CDR2 is YNFKEQ in the germline V gene. This clonotype was obtained from a man aged 80 or over with acute or convalescent COVID-19. This chain joins TRBV4-2 and TRBJ1-1, with 7 bases that match TRBD1. The specimen was peripheral blood. The CDR3 sequence is CASSQDAGGGTEAFF. In DNA, the CDR3 is TGTGCCAGCAGCCAAGATGCAGGGGGTGGAACTGAAGCTTTCTTT.